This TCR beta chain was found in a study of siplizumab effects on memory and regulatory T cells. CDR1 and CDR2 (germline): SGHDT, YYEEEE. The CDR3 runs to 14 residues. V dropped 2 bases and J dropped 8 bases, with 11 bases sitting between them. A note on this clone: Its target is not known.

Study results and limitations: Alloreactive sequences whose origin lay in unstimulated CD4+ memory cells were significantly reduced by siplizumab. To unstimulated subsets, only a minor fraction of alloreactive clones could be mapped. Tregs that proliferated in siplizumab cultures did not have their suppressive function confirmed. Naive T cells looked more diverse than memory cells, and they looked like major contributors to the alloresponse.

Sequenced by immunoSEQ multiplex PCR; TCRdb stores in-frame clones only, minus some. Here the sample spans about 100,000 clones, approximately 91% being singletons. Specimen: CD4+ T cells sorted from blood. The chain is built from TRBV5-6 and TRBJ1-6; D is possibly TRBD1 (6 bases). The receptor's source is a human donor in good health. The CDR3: CASSFAQGDSPLHF. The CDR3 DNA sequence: TGTGCCAGCAGCTTCGCACAGGGTGATTCACCCCTCCACTTT.